Below, 16 T cell receptor beta chains from the same sample are listed, as sequenced in a study of T-cell reconstitution after alpha-beta-depleted transplantation in children. Preparing the TCRbeta library involved the use of unique molecular identifiers. TCRdb re-called the PCR reads through MiXCR, storing one row per CDR3 protein. The sample yields a few hundred thousand distinct CDR3 sequences, 25% to 30% seen once. This specimen was PBMCs, taken before TCRalphabeta/CD19-depleted stem cell transplant. Receptor source: a boy younger than two with Wiskott-Aldrich syndrome, due to receive a stem cell transplant.

This clonotype was recorded a few times. This chain links TRBV12-3 or TRBV12-4 with TRBJ1-1; D is uncertain. The CDR3 length is 13 residues. Deletions cut 2 bases from V and 4 bases from J, with 8 bases between. CDR3 DNA sequence: TGTGCCAGCAGTTTAATCTCTGCCACTGAAGCTTTCTTT. Translation gives CASSLISATEAFF.

This rearrangement joins TRBV28 to TRBJ2-1, with 16 bases fitting TRBD2. This CDR3 is built from 20 residues. Germline trimming cut 2 bases from V and 5 bases from J; bases unmatched to any gene: 12. Germline V lookup: CDR1 MDHEN, CDR2 SYDVKM. The CDR3 is CASSLMGGTSGRARNNEQFF. In DNA form, the CDR3 reads TGTGCCAGCAGTTTAATGGGTGGGACTAGCGGGAGGGCCCGCAACAATGAGCAGTTCTTC. Variable domain in full (rest from reference TRBV28 and TRBJ2-1): DVKVTQSSRYLVKRTGEKVFLECVQDMDHENMFWYRQDPGLGLRLIYFSYDVKMKEKGDIPEGYSVSREKKERFSLILESASTNQTSMYLCASSLMGGTSGRARNNEQFFGPGTRLTVL.

The chain employs TRBV5-6 and TRBJ1-2, with TRBD1 identical over 7 bases. Germline V gene sequence: CDR1 SGHDT, CDR2 YYEEEE. The V segment lost 9 bases and the J segment 0 bases; nucleotides outside the gene matches: 8. The CDR3 loop spans 14 amino acids. The CDR3 DNA reads TGTGCCACCGGGACAGCGAACTCTAACTATGGCTACACCTTC. It is translated as CATGTANSNYGYTF.

This clonotype was detected once. The chain recombines TRBV12-3 or TRBV12-4 with TRBJ2-1, with 10 bases identical to TRBD2. The CDR3 is 16 amino acids. Trimming removed 4 bases from V and 3 bases from J; junction bases left unmatched: 6. CDR3 sequence: CASSSYGTSDYNEQFF. In nucleotides, the CDR3 is TGTGCCAGCAGTTCCTACGGGACTAGCGACTACAATGAGCAGTTCTTC.

The J gene is TRBJ1-5, the V gene TRBV3-1, with D uncertain. The V gene lost 1 base and the J gene lost 4 bases, with 8 bases spanning the gap. Germline lookup yields CDR1 LGHDT and CDR2 YNNKEL (reference sequence). This CDR3 is 14 amino acids long. The CDR3 coding sequence is TGTGCCAGCAGCCAAGGGGCCGGTAATCAGCCCCAGCATTTT. It codes for CASSQGAGNQPQHF.

This clonotype appeared a few times. This chain uses TRBV12-3 or TRBV12-4 with TRBJ2-5; tentatively, D is TRBD1 (5 bases). Trimming cost V 6 bases and J 0 bases, with 8 bases left between them. CDR3 length: 13 residues. CDR3 bases: TGTGCCAGCAGAAGACAGAACCAAGAGACCCAGTACTTC. Translated, it gives CASRRQNQETQYF.

The chain recombines TRBV5-1 with TRBJ1-1, with TRBD1 as a possible D gene (6 bases). The CDR3 sequence is 15 residues long. Germline assignment: CDR1 SGHRS and CDR2 YFSETQ. V shed 2 bases and J shed 0 bases, with 11 bases lying between them. In DNA form, the CDR3 reads TGCGCCAGCAGCTTAGGACAGAGCATGAACACTGAAGCTTTCTTT. This sequence encodes CASSLGQSMNTEAFF.

This clonotype was counted only a few times. The chain couples TRBV2 to TRBJ2-1, with 10 bases aligning to TRBD2. Germline V lookup: CDR1 SNHLY, CDR2 FYNNEI. The V gene end was trimmed by 9 bases and the J gene end by 6 bases; junction bases not matched to a gene: 5. The CDR3 is made up of 13 amino acids. In nucleotides, the CDR3 is TGTGCCAGTGCGACTAGCGGGCCCAATGAGCAGTTCTTC. As protein: CASATSGPNEQFF.

This chain links TRBV4-1 with TRBJ2-7; 7 nucleotides agree with TRBD1. This CDR3 spans 15 amino acids. Germline values: CDR1 MGHRA, CDR2 YSYEKL. After removal of 0 bases from V and 3 bases from J, the junction contained 5 bases not matched to a gene. The CDR3, as DNA: TGCGCCAGCAGCCAAGACCCGGGACAGTACTACGAGCAGTACTTC. It translates to CASSQDPGQYYEQYF.

This sequence joins TRBV4-1 and TRBJ2-3; D is possibly TRBD2 (6 bases). There are 14 residues in the CDR3. Looked up from germline, CDR1 is MGHRA and CDR2 is YSYEKL. V lost 5 bases, J lost 2 bases, and 11 bases lay in between. DNA of the CDR3: TGCGCCAGCAGCTACGGACTAAACACAGATACGCAGTATTTT. Protein sequence: CASSYGLNTDTQYF.

This clonotype was seen more than once but under ten times. V and J are TRBV5-1 and TRBJ2-3; TRBD2 aligns across 7 bases. Germline V gene sequence: CDR1 SGHRS, CDR2 YFSETQ. Trimming at V came to 5 bases and at J to 0 bases, leaving 6 bases not matched to a gene. The CDR3 totals 15 residues. This CDR3 reads CASSSGGSSTDTQYF. DNA for the CDR3: TGCGCCAGCAGTTCCGGCGGGAGTAGCACAGATACGCAGTATTTT. Full variable domain (remainder filled in from reference TRBV5-1 and TRBJ2-3): KAGVTQTPRYLIKTRGQQVTLSCSPISGHRSVSWYQQTPGQGLQFLFEYFSETQRNKGNFPGRFSGRQFSNSRSEMNVSTLELGDSALYLCASSSGGSSTDTQYFGPGTRLTVL.

Written as DNA, the CDR3 is TGCGCCAGCAGTGTGCGGGAGGGCCTCAGCACAGATACGCAGTATTTT. Its translation is CASSVREGLSTDTQYF. The chain employs TRBV10-1 and TRBJ2-3; 9 positions agree with TRBD2. This CDR3 has 16 residues. With V trimmed by 4 bases and J by 0 bases, 5 bases remained unmatched. Germline assignment: CDR1 WNHNN and CDR2 SYGVQD (reference sequence).

The chain combines TRBV3-1 with TRBJ2-7; 7 nucleotides align to TRBD2. Trimming removed 4 bases from V and 2 bases from J; junction bases left unmatched: 2. This CDR3 has 13 amino acids. CDR1 and CDR2 from the germline V gene are LGHDT and YNNKEL (reference sequence). The CDR3, as DNA: TGTGCCAGCAGCCTACTAGCGACCTACGAGCAGTACTTC. This codes for CASSLLATYEQYF.

The V call is TRBV7-3, the J call TRBJ2-5, with TRBD2 identical over 16 bases. The germline V gene encodes CDR1 SGHTA and CDR2 FQGTGA. This CDR3 is built from 17 residues. V lost 5 bases and J lost 2; bases outside the gene matches: 5. The CDR3 reads CASSPGTSGRVQETQYF. The CDR3, as DNA: TGTGCCAGCAGCCCTGGGACTAGCGGGAGGGTACAAGAGACCCAGTACTTC.

The chain has TRBV29-1 and TRBJ1-1, with a tentative D call TRBD1 (6 bases). There are 15 residues in the CDR3. Germline CDR1 is SQVTM and CDR2 is ANQGSEA. V lost 7 bases to trimming and J lost 0 bases, with 18 bases between them. This CDR3 is CSGLSRGSMNTEAFF. The CDR3 region has the DNA TGCAGCGGTCTTAGCAGGGGTAGTATGAACACTGAAGCTTTCTTT.

CDR3 residues: CASSRGGLGMNTEAFF. The CDR3 DNA sequence: TGTGCCAGCAGCCGAGGGGGGTTGGGCATGAACACTGAAGCTTTCTTT. V gene TRBV7-9 combines with J gene TRBJ1-1; tentatively, D is TRBD1 (6 bases). The CDR3 has 16 amino acids. The V gene lost 5 bases and the J gene lost 0 bases, with 16 bases spanning the gap. CDR1 is SEHNR, CDR2 FQNEAQ, per germline (reference sequence).